The 11 T cell receptor beta chains given below trace back to one sample, sequenced in a study of T-cell memory formation after mild COVID-19. TCRdb analysed the 5' RACE reads with MiXCR anew, one entry per CDR3 protein. The sample carries roughly 300,000 distinct CDR3 sequences, 8% to 9% recorded once. The sequenced material came from PBMCs or a T cell subset sorted from them (not recorded which). The origin of the receptors is a man younger than 35 who had mild COVID-19 (a few samples of this study predate the infection). Cell type and time point are not known.

The chain links TRBV13 to TRBJ2-7; D is uncertain. The germline V gene has CDR1 PRHDT and CDR2 FYEKMQ (reference sequence). CDR3 size: 13 residues. V lost 4 bases, J lost 1 base, and 8 bases lay in between. Written as DNA, the CDR3 is TGTGCCAGCAGCTCCCTTGGGTCCTACGAGCAGTACGTC. Translating it yields CASSSLGSYEQYV.

The V gene is TRBV6-6, the J gene TRBJ2-1, with a tentative D call TRBD2 (6 bases). This CDR3 is built from 13 residues. Trimming took off 5 bases at V and 3 bases at J, with 8 bases between the two ends. CDR1 is MNHNY, CDR2 SVGAGI, per germline (reference sequence). The CDR3 sequence: CASSVRGYNEQFF. The DNA of the CDR3 is TGTGCCAGCAGTGTGCGGGGCTACAATGAGCAGTTCTTC.

This clonotype was detected a few times. This chain links TRBV4-2 with TRBJ2-7; no firm D call. The CDR3 is made up of 15 amino acids. Germline CDR1 reads LGHNA; CDR2 reads YNFKEQ. V lost 0 bases, J lost 2 bases, and 11 bases lay in between. In DNA, the CDR3 is TGTGCCAGCAGCCAAGATAACTACGCAACCTACGAGCAGTACTTC. Protein: CASSQDNYATYEQYF.

The gene calls are TRBV5-1 and TRBJ2-5, with 10 bases identical to TRBD1. Looked up from germline, CDR1 is SGHRS and CDR2 is YFSETQ. The trim removed 4 bases at V and 2 bases at J, leaving 2 bases unmatched. The CDR3 spans 14 residues. CDR3 protein: CASSEGQGQETQYF. The DNA for the CDR3 is TGCGCCAGCAGCGAGGGACAGGGGCAAGAGACCCAGTACTTC.

The chain recombines TRBV10-3 with TRBJ1-2; D is possibly TRBD1 (6 bases). Germline V gene lookup returns CDR1 ENHRY and CDR2 SYGVKD. The V and J ends lost 0 bases and 4 bases respectively, with 15 bases between them. This CDR3 has 16 amino acids. CDR3 loop: CAISESAGANSYGYTF. CDR3 nucleotide sequence: TGTGCCATCAGTGAGTCAGCGGGGGCGAATAGCTATGGCTACACCTTC.

The V and J genes are TRBV6-6 and TRBJ1-2; tentatively, D is TRBD1 (5 bases). The V end lost 3 bases, the J end lost 5 bases, and 10 bases lay between the germline ends. The V gene's germline CDR1 is MNHNY and CDR2 SVGAGI (reference sequence). CDR3 size: 13 residues. The CDR3 DNA reads as TGTGCCAGCAGTTATCAGGACAATTATGGCTACACCTTC. Translation: CASSYQDNYGYTF.

V usage is TRBV7-3 and J usage is TRBJ2-3; the D is unclear. Germline CDR1 reads SGHTA; CDR2 reads FQGTGA. Trimming pared 2 bases from V and 5 bases from J, leaving 11 bases between. The CDR3 has 14 amino acids. The CDR3: CASSLFSPGDTQYF. The CDR3 nucleotides read TGTGCCAGCAGCTTATTCTCCCCCGGAGATACGCAGTATTTT.

In this sample, this clonotype turned up a few times. This chain joins TRBV4-3 and TRBJ2-3, with TRBD2 matching 10 bases. Germline V gene data show CDR1 as LGHNA and CDR2 as YSLEER. V shed 8 bases, J shed 1 base, and the junction held 9 bases outside the gene matches. CDR3 length equals 16 residues. The CDR3 is CASARTSGGGTDTQYF. In nucleotides, the CDR3 is TGCGCCAGCGCCCGGACTAGCGGCGGGGGCACAGATACGCAGTATTTT.

There are a few counts of this clonotype. The rearrangement uses TRBV6-5 and TRBJ1-2; D is ambiguous. The CDR3 contains 14 residues. V was trimmed by 2 bases and J by 6 bases, leaving 13 bases between them. CDR1 and CDR2 (germline): MNHEY, SVGAGI. The CDR3 spells CASSYLPARHGYTF. CDR3 coding DNA: TGTGCCAGCAGTTACCTCCCTGCCCGTCATGGCTACACCTTC.

This clonotype was found many times. The genes are TRBV12-3 or TRBV12-4 and TRBJ2-1; D is possibly TRBD1 (6 bases). This CDR3 contains 16 residues. V was trimmed by 3 bases and J by 3 bases, leaving 15 bases between them. The CDR3 spells CASSFIRDTHYNEQFF. The CDR3 coding sequence is TGTGCCAGCAGTTTTATCCGGGACACACACTACAATGAGCAGTTCTTC.

This clonotype came up a few times. The chain recombines TRBV20-1 with TRBJ2-7, with 9 nucleotides matching TRBD2. This CDR3 region has 15 residues. Trimming cost V 3 bases and J 2 bases; bases outside gene matches: 8. Germline loops: CDR1 DFQATT, CDR2 SNEGSKA (reference sequence). CDR3 region: CSASQASGVTYEQYV. The CDR3, as DNA: TGCAGTGCTAGTCAGGCTAGCGGGGTCACCTACGAGCAGTACGTC.